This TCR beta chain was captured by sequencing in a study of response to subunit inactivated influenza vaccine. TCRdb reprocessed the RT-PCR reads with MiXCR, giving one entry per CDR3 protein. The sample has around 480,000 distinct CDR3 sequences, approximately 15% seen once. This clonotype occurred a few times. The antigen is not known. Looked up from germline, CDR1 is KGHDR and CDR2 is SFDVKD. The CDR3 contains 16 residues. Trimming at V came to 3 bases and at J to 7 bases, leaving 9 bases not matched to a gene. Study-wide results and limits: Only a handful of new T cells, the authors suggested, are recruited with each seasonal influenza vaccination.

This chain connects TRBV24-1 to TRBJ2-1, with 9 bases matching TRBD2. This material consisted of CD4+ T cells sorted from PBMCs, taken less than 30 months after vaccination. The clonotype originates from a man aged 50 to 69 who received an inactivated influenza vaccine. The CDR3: CATSDARSSGVNEQFF. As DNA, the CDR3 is TGTGCCACCAGTGATGCCCGCTCTAGCGGGGTAAATGAGCAGTTCTTC.